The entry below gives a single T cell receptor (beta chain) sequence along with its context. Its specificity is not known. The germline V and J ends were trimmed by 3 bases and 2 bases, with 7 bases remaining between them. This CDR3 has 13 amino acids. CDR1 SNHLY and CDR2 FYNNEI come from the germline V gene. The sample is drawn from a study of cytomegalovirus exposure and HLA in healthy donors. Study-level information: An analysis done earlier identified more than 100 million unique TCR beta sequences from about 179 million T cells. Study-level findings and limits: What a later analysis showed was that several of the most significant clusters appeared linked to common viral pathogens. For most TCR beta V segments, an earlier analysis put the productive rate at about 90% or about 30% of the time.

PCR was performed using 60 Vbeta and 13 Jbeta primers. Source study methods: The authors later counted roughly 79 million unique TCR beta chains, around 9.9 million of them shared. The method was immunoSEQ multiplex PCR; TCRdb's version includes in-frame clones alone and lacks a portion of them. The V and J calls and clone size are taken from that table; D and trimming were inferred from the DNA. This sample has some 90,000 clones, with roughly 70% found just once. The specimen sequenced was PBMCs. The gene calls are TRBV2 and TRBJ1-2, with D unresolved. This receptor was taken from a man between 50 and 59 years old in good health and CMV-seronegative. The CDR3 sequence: CASSEARNYGYTF. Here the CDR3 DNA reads TGTGCCAGCAGTGAGGCCAGGAACTATGGCTACACCTTC.